A selection of T cell receptor beta chains follows, all from one sample in a study of naive and memory T cell subsets. TCRdb called the UMI-ligation and nested PCR reads again in MiXCR, with one record for every CDR3 protein. The sample has about 85,000 distinct CDR3 sequences; roughly 14% are singletons. The sample comprised central memory CD4+ T cells from blood. The receptors come from a human donor in good health. CDR3s include the opening cysteine and the closing phenylalanine or tryptophan. A D gene is named only where the DNA matches it firmly. Expanded clones are given a class, and other clones once, few, many or no size at all.

>TRBJ1-5|NA|TRBV20-1|NA
CSAAGQLNQPQHF
TGCAGTGCCGCGGGACAACTCAATCAGCCCCAGCATTTT
>TRBJ1-1|NA|TRBV9|few
CASSPPGLAGANTEAFF
TGTGCCAGCAGCCCCCCCGGTTTGGCAGGAGCTAACACTGAAGCTTTCTTT
>TRBJ1-6|NA|TRBV5-1|NA
CASSFYRENSPLHF
TGCGCCAGCAGCTTCTACAGGGAAAATTCACCCCTCCACTTT
>TRBJ2-1|TRBD1|TRBV20-1|few
CSARAGTGSYNEQFF
TGCAGTGCTAGGGCGGGGACAGGATCCTACAATGAGCAGTTCTTC
>TRBJ2-1|NA|TRBV11-1|NA
CASSLDYGVAEQFF
TGTGCCAGCAGCTTAGATTATGGCGTGGCTGAGCAGTTCTTC
>TRBJ2-2|NA|TRBV19|NA
CASSMAGRSAGELFF
TGTGCCAGTAGTATGGCAGGGAGGAGTGCCGGGGAGCTGTTTTTT
>TRBJ2-3|NA|TRBV4-2|few
CASRKSALQGLADTQYF
TGTGCCAGCAGGAAATCCGCCCTACAGGGTTTAGCAGATACGCAGTATTTT
>TRBJ1-1|NA|TRBV12-3/TRBV12-4|NA
CASSLDSLNTEAFF
TGTGCCAGCAGTTTGGACAGTTTGAACACTGAAGCTTTCTTT
>TRBJ1-1|NA|TRBV6-2/TRBV6-3|NA
CASSYPGDRPNTEAFF
TGTGCCAGCAGTTACCCCGGGGACCGACCGAACACTGAAGCTTTCTTT
>TRBJ2-7|NA|TRBV7-9|NA
CASSQGQGGIAYEQYF
TGTGCCAGCAGCCAAGGACAGGGAGGGATTGCCTACGAGCAGTACTTC
>TRBJ2-7|TRBD1|TRBV5-1|many
CASSFGTGTGEQYF
TGCGCCAGCAGCTTCGGGACAGGCACGGGCGAGCAGTACTTC
>TRBJ1-1|NA|TRBV20-1|NA
CSARVFRAFF
TGCAGTGCTAGGGTCTTTCGGGCTTTCTTT
>TRBJ1-4|NA|TRBV11-2|few
CASSVGQSNEKLFF
TGTGCCAGCAGCGTAGGACAGTCAAATGAAAAACTGTTTTTT
>TRBJ1-1|TRBD1|TRBV6-6|few
CASSKDRGPLNTEAFF
TGTGCCAGCAGTAAGGACAGGGGGCCCTTGAACACTGAAGCTTTCTTT
>TRBJ2-6|TRBD1|TRBV2|many
CASRTGSGANVLTF
TGTGCCAGCAGGACAGGGTCTGGGGCCAACGTCCTGACTTTC
>TRBJ1-2|TRBD1|TRBV6-5|many
CASTYRRTGNYGYTF
TGTGCCAGCACCTACAGAAGGACAGGGAACTATGGCTACACCTTC
>TRBJ1-6|NA|TRBV2|few
CASIFGGSSYNSPLHF
TGTGCCAGCATCTTTGGAGGGAGCTCCTATAATTCACCCCTCCACTTT
>TRBJ2-1|NA|TRBV18|few
CASSPETAYNEQFF
TGTGCCAGCTCACCAGAGACAGCTTACAATGAGCAGTTCTTC
>TRBJ2-3|TRBD1|TRBV20-1|many
CSACRTGGVRRTDTQYF
TGCAGTGCTTGCCGGACAGGGGGCGTGCGGCGCACAGATACGCAGTATTTT
>TRBJ1-6|NA|TRBV18|NA
CASSPADSPGSPLHF
TGTGCCAGCTCACCGGCAGATTCCCCAGGCTCACCCCTCCACTTT
>TRBJ1-4|TRBD1|TRBV20-1|NA
CSASTQGAGEKLFF
TGCAGTGCTAGTACCCAGGGGGCTGGAGAAAAACTGTTTTTT
>TRBJ1-6|NA|TRBV14|NA
CASSQHGSGGSPLHF
TGTGCCAGCAGCCAACACGGTTCCGGCGGTTCACCCCTCCACTTT
>TRBJ1-1|NA|TRBV7-3|NA
CASSLTGPNTEAFF
TGTGCCAGCAGCTTAACTGGGCCGAACACTGAAGCTTTCTTT
>TRBJ2-7|NA|TRBV10-2|few
CASSDTTYEQYF
TGCGCCAGCAGTGATACTACTTACGAGCAGTACTTC
>TRBJ1-5|TRBD1|TRBV6-2/TRBV6-3|few
CASMRTGTGQPQHF
TGTGCCAGCATGCGGACAGGGACCGGTCAGCCCCAGCATTTT
>TRBJ2-7|TRBD2|TRBV7-2|many
CASSLVASGGHEQYF
TGTGCCAGCAGCTTAGTGGCTAGCGGAGGACACGAGCAGTACTTC